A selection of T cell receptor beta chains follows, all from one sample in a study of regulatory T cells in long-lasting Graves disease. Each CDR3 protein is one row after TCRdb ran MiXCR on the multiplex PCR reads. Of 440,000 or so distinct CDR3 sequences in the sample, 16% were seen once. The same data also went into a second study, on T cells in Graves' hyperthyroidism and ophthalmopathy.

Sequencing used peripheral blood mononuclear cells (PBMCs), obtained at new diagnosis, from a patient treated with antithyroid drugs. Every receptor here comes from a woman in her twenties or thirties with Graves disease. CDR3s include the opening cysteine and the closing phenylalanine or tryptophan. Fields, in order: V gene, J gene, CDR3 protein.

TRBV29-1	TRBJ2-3	CSFRQGLETDTQYF
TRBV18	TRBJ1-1	CASSPPRGTGRGRSNTEAFF
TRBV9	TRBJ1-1	CASSGPSGATATRVNTEAFF
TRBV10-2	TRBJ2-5	CASRGRQGAVIEETQYF
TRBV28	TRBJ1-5	CASSLLGLSQINQPQHF
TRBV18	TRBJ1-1	CASSLRGGDGTEAFF
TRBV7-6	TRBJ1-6	CAERLPISGDGNNSPLHF
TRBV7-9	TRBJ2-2	CASSPLRGRGQNTGELFF
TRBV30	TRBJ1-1	CAWSAIQRNTEAFF
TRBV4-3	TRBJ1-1	CASSPRRGDQAFF
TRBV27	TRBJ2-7	CASSLSKRPYEQYF
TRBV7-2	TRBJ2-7	CASSLTYQTYEQYF
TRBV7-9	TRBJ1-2	CASSLALTAYNYGYTF
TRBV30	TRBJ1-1	CAWSVQLNTEAFF
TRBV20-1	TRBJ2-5	CSALRDLQETQYF
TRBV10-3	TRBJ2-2	CAIGGSGRKHTGELFF
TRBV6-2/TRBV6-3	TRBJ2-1	CASSYYEGHQLEQFF
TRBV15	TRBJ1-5	CATSRNRNQGNQPQHF
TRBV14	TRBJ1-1	CASSQDRGSNTEAFF
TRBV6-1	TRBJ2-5	CASAGGYQETQYF
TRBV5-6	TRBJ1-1	CASSPGGGLGTEAFF
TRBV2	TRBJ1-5	CASTLDRADNQPQHF
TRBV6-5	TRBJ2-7	CASSYPLIPGLLPYEQYF
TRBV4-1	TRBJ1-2	CASSTILGGAHF
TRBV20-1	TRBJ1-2	CSAREEPSATF
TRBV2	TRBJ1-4	CASSPHGGANEKLFF
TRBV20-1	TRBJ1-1	CSARMWEGRTGEDTEAFF
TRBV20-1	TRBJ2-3	CSALGTSGRTDTQYF
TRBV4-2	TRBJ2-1	CASSPSALGGSEQFF
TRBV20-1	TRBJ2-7	CSAAQGGGSVYEQYF
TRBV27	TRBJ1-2	CASSSQGGTYGYTF
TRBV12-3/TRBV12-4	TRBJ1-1	CASSLAPGLNTEAFF
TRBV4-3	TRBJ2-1	CASSQAGTGRYNEQFF
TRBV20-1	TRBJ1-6	CSAFRDYNSPLHF
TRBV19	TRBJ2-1	CASTDGGGDNEQFF
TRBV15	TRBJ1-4	CATSRPPASATEKLFF